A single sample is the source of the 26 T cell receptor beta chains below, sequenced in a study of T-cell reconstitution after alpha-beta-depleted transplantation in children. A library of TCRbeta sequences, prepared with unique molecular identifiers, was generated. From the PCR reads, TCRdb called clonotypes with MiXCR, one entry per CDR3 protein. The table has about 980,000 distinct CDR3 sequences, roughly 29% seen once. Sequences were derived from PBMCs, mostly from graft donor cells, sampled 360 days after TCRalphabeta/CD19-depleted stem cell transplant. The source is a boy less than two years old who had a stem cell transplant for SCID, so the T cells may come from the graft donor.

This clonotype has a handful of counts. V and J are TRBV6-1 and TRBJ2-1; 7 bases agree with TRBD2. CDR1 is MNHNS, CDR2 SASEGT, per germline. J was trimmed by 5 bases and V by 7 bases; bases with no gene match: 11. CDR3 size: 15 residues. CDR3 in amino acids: CASNPSGASDNEQFF. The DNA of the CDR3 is TGTGCCAGCAACCCGAGCGGGGCATCGGACAATGAGCAGTTCTTC.

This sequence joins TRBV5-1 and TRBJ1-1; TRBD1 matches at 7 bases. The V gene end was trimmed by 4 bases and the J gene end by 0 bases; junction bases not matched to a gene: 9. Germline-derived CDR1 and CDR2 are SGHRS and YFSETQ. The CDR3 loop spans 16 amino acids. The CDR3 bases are TGCGCCAGCAGCATTGACAGGGCCCTATTGAACACTGAAGCTTTCTTT. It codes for CASSIDRALLNTEAFF.

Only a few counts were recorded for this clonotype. The CDR3 coding sequence is TGTGCCAGCGAGGTTAAGGGAAAGGCTGGCTACACCTTC. This translates into CASEVKGKAGYTF. J is TRBJ1-2 and V is TRBV7-9; no clear D. Germline loops: CDR1 SEHNR, CDR2 FQNEAQ (reference sequence). This CDR3 is built from 13 residues. Trimming stripped 8 bases from V and 7 bases from J, with 17 bases between.

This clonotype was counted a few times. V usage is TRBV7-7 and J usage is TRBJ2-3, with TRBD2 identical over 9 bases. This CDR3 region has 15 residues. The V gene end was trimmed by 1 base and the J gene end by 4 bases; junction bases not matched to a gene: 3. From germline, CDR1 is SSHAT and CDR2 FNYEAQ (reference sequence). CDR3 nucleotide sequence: TGTGCCAGCAGCTTAGGGACTAGCGATGCAGATACGCAGTATTTT. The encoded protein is CASSLGTSDADTQYF.

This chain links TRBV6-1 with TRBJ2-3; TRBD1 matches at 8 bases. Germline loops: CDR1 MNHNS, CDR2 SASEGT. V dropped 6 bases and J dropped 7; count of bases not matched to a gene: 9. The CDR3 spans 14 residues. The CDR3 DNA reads TGTGCCAGCAGCGCCGCGGACAGGGTAAATACGCAGTATTTT. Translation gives CASSAADRVNTQYF.

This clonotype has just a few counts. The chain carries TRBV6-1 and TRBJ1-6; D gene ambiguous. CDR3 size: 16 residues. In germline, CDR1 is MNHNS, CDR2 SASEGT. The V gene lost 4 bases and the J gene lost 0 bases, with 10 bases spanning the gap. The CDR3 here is CASSGRFSSYNSPLHF. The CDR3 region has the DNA TGTGCCAGCAGTGGACGGTTTAGCTCCTATAATTCACCCCTCCACTTT.

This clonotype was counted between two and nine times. The CDR3 protein is CASSLTGVEEQYF. Here the CDR3 DNA reads TGTGCCAGCAGCCTTACAGGGGTGGAGGAGCAGTACTTC. The chain employs TRBV7-2 and TRBJ2-7; 7 bases map to TRBD1. With V trimmed by 5 bases and J by 7 bases, 8 bases remained unmatched. This CDR3 has 13 residues. Germline V gene data show CDR1 as SGHTA and CDR2 as FQGNSA.

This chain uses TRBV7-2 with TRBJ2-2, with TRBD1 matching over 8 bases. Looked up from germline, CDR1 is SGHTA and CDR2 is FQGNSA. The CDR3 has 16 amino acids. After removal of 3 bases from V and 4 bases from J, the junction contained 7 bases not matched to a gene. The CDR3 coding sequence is TGTGCCAGCAGCTTCCTACAGGGGGTCAGCACCGGGGAGCTGTTTTTT. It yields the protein CASSFLQGVSTGELFF.

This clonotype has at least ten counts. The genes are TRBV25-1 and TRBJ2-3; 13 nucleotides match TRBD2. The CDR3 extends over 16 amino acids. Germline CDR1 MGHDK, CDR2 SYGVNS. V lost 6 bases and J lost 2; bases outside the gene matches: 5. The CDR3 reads CASSPTSGGYTDTQYF. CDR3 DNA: TGTGCCAGCAGCCCGACTAGCGGGGGGTACACAGATACGCAGTATTTT.

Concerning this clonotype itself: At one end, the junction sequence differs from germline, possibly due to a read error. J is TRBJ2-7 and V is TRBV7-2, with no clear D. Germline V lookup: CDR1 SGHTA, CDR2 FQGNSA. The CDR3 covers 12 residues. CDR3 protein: CASSSLSYELYF. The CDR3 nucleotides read TGTGCCAGCAGCTCCCTTAGCTACGAGCTGTACTTC.

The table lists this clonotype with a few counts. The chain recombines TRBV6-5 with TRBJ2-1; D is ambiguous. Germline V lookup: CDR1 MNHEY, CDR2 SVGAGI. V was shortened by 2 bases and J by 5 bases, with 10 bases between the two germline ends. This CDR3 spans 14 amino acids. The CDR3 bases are TGTGCCAGCAGTTACAGTGCAGGTAACAATGAGCAGTTCTTC. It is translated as CASSYSAGNNEQFF.

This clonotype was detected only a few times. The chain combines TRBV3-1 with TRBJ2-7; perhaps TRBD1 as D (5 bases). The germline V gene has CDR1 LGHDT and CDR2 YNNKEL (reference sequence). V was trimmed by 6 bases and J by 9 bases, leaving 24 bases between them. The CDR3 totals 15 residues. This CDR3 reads CASRRESTLDTVQYF. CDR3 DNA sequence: TGTGCCAGCAGGCGCGAATCAACATTGGACACGGTGCAGTACTTC.

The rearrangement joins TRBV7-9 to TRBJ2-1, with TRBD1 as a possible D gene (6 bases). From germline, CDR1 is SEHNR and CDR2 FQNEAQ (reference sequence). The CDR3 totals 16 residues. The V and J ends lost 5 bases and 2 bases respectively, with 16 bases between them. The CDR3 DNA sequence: TGTGCCAGCAGCCCCACCACAGGGCGGGCCTACAATGAGCAGTTCTTC. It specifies CASSPTTGRAYNEQFF.

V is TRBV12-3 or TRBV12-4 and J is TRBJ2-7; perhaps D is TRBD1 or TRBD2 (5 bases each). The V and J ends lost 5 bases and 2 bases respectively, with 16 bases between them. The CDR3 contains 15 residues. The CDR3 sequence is CASSPLFGDPYEQYF. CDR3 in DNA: TGTGCCAGCAGTCCATTATTCGGGGACCCCTACGAGCAGTACTTC.

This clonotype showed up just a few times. For the CDR3, the DNA is TGCAGTGCTAGAGATTCCCCCCTGGCGGGGCTCACAGATACGCAGTATTTT. It specifies CSARDSPLAGLTDTQYF. This chain links TRBV20-1 with TRBJ2-3; possibly TRBD2 for D (6 bases). Germline CDR1 reads DFQATT; CDR2 reads SNEGSKA (reference sequence). Trimming shortened V by 0 bases and J by 2 bases, and 18 bases separated the two germline ends. CDR3 length equals 17 residues.

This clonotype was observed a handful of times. The CDR3 reads CASSPVSGDKQYF. The CDR3, as DNA: TGTGCCAGCAGCCCCGTTAGCGGGGACAAGCAGTACTTC. This chain connects TRBV9 to TRBJ2-7; the match to TRBD2 covers 8 bases. The length of the CDR3 is 13 residues. The germline V gene encodes CDR1 SGDLS and CDR2 YYNGEE. The V segment lost 4 bases and the J segment 8 bases; nucleotides outside the gene matches: 8.

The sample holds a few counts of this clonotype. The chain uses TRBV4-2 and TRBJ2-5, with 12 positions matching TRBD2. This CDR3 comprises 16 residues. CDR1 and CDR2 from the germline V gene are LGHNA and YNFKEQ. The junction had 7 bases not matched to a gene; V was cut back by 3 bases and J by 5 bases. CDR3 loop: CASSQPTSGGGETQYF. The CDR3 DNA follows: TGTGCCAGCAGCCAGCCGACTAGCGGGGGCGGGGAGACCCAGTACTTC.

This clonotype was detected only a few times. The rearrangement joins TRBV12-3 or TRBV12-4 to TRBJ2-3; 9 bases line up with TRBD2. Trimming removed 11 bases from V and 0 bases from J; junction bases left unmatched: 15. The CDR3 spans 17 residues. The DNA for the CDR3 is TGTGCCTCAAGGGGGGTAGCGGGGGACCCTAGCACAGATACGCAGTATTTT. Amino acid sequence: CASRGVAGDPSTDTQYF.

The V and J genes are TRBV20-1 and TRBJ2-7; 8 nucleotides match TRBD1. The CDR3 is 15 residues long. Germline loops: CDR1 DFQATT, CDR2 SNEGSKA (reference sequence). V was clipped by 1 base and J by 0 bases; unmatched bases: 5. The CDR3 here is CSARAGGGGSYEQYF. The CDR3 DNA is TGCAGTGCTAGAGCAGGGGGCGGTGGCTCCTACGAGCAGTACTTC.

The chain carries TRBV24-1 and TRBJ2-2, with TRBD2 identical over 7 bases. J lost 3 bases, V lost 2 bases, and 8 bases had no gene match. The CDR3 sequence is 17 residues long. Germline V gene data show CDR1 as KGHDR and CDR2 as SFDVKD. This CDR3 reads CATSDSSGGTYTGELFF. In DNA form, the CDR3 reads TGTGCCACCAGTGATTCCTCCGGGGGGACTTACACCGGGGAGCTGTTTTTT.

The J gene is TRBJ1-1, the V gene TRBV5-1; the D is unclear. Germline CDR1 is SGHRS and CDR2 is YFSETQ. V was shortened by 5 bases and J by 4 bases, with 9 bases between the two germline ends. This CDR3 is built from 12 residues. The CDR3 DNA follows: TGCGCCAGCAGAGAGGTTTCCACTGAAGCTTTCTTT. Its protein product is CASREVSTEAFF.

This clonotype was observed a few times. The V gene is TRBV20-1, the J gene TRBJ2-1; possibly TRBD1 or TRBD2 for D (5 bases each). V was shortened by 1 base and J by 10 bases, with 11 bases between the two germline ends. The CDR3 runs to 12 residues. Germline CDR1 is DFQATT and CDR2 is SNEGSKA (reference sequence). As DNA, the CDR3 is TGCAGTGCTAGAGTCGGCAGGGACGAGCAGTTCTTC. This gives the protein CSARVGRDEQFF.

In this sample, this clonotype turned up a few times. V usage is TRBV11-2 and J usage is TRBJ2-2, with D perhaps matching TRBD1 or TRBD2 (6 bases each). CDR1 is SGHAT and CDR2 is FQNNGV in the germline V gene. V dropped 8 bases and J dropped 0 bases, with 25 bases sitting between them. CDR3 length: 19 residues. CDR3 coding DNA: TGTGCCAGCCCAGGGGACTCAGACCTCTTTTTCGCGAACACCGGGGAGCTGTTTTTT. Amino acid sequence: CASPGDSDLFFANTGELFF.

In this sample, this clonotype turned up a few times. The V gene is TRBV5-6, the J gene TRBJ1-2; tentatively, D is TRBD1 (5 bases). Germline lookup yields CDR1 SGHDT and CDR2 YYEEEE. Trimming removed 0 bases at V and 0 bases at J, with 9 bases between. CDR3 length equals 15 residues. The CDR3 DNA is TGTGCCAGCAGCTTGGAGGGGATAGCTAACTATGGCTACACCTTC. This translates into CASSLEGIANYGYTF.

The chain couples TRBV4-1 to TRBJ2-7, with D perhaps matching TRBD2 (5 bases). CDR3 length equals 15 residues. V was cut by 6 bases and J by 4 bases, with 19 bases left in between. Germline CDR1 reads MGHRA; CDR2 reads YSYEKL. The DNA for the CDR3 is TGCGCCAGCAGTAAGGCCGGACTGCCCGGGTACGAGCAGTACTTC. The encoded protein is CASSKAGLPGYEQYF.

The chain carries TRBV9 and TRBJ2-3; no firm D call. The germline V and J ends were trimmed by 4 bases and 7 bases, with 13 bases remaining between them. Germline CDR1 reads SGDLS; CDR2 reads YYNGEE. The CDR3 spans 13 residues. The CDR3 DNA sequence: TGTGCCAGCAGCTCGCCTACTACTCATACGCAGTATTTT. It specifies CASSSPTTHTQYF.